Reported below is one T cell receptor beta chain. The target antigen is unknown. Produced via immunoSEQ multiplex PCR; TCRdb's table is partial and in-frame only. The data contain some 100,000 clones, about nine tenths of them singletons. This entry is derived from a study of T cell responses to AZD1222 COVID-19 vaccine. Study context: Second doses at about 4 or about 12 weeks were pooled. Study results and limitations: The study reported that nearly half of spike-specific TCRs target unmutated variant regions. Females made up more of the donors, who were largely white British, and clonal diversity may have come out too low.

Germline CDR1 SGHRS, CDR2 YFSETQ. Trimming stripped 2 bases from V and 4 bases from J, with 13 bases between. This CDR3 comprises 15 residues. The clonotype originates from an adult in good health. The specimen was peripheral blood, collected on day 0 of AZD1222 vaccination. The chain recombines TRBV5-1 with TRBJ1-3; possibly TRBD1 for D (5 bases). The CDR3 loop reads CASSLIGTGGNTIYF. The CDR3 nucleotides are TGCGCCAGCAGCTTAATCGGGACGGGCGGAAACACCATATATTTT. Variable domain in full (rest from reference TRBV5-1 and TRBJ1-3): KAGVTQTPRYLIKTRGQQVTLSCSPISGHRSVSWYQQTPGQGLQFLFEYFSETQRNKGNFPGRFSGRQFSNSRSEMNVSTLELGDSALYLCASSLIGTGGNTIYFGEGSWLTVV.